These 32 T cell receptor beta chains share one sample of origin, sequenced in a study of OX40 agonist ivuxolimab in advanced cancers. The protocol was immunoSEQ multiplex PCR, while the TCRdb copy is restricted to in-frame clones and leaves out a portion. The data hold 30,000 to 40,000 clones, with approximately 79% observed a single time. Sequences were derived from CD4+ or CD8+ T cells sorted from blood, sampled in a trial of the OX40 agonist ivuxolimab. The receptors shown here come from an adult with an advanced solid tumor such as melanoma, head and neck, liver or kidney cancer.

J is TRBJ1-5 and V is TRBV28; 7 bases align to TRBD1. The germline gives CDR1 MDHEN, CDR2 SYDVKM. The CDR3 has 16 amino acids. J was trimmed by 1 base and V by 5 bases; bases with no gene match: 8. CDR3 sequence: CASSLRTGTSNQPQHF. CDR3 coding DNA: TGTGCCAGCAGTCTTCGGACAGGCACCAGCAATCAGCCCCAGCATTTT.

The gene calls are TRBV2 and TRBJ1-1; 7 bases map to TRBD1. The junction had 4 bases not matched to a gene; V was cut back by 6 bases and J by 0 bases. Germline CDR1 SNHLY, CDR2 FYNNEI. This CDR3 comprises 14 residues. The CDR3 DNA reads as TGTGCCAGCAGCTCGACAGGGATGAACACTGAAGCTTTCTTT. Translating gives CASSSTGMNTEAFF.

The chain uses TRBV6-6 and TRBJ2-1; D uncertain. The CDR3 length is 11 residues. Germline V gene lookup returns CDR1 MNHNY and CDR2 SVGAGI (reference sequence). The V end lost 2 bases, the J end lost 6 bases, and 2 bases lay between the germline ends. The CDR3 sequence is CASSYPNEQFF. In nucleotides, the CDR3 is TGTGCCAGCAGTTACCCCAATGAGCAGTTCTTC.

This clone was picked up one time. This chain links TRBV6-5 with TRBJ1-1; D gene unclear. V lost 6 bases to trimming and J lost 3 bases, with 11 bases between them. The CDR3 is 13 residues long. Per the germline V gene, CDR1 is MNHEY and CDR2 is SVGAGI. The CDR3 spells CASSPSRDTEAFF. Here the CDR3 DNA reads TGTGCCAGCAGCCCATCGAGGGACACTGAAGCTTTCTTT.

The rearrangement links TRBV2 to TRBJ1-1; weak D call: TRBD1 (6 bases). Germline V gives CDR1 SNHLY, CDR2 FYNNEI. The V gene lost 5 bases and the J gene lost 1 base, with 8 bases spanning the gap. The CDR3 contains 13 residues. The CDR3 sequence is CASSQGRNTEAFF. DNA of the CDR3: TGTGCCAGCAGTCAGGGGAGGAACACTGAAGCTTTCTTT.

The rearrangement uses TRBV18 and TRBJ1-2, with D uncertain. Germline CDR1 is KGHSH and CDR2 is LQKENI. This CDR3 comprises 11 residues. Trimming shortened V by 8 bases and J by 4 bases, and 8 bases separated the two germline ends. CDR3: CASTDSYGYTF. The CDR3 nucleotides are TGTGCCAGCACCGATTCCTATGGCTACACCTTC.

This clone turned up a few times. The chain combines TRBV7-8 with TRBJ2-5; D assignment may be TRBD1 or TRBD2 (5 bases each). The CDR3 covers 13 residues. V was shortened by 4 bases and J by 3 bases, with 9 bases between the two germline ends. Germline V gene sequence: CDR1 SGHVS, CDR2 FQNEAQ. The CDR3 sequence: CASSSGTKETQYF. The CDR3 DNA follows: TGTGCCAGCAGCTCCGGGACCAAAGAGACCCAGTACTTC.

V gene TRBV5-1 combines with J gene TRBJ1-5; TRBD1 might be the D (5 bases). In germline, CDR1 is SGHRS, CDR2 YFSETQ. Trimming took off 4 bases at V and 4 bases at J, with 9 bases between the two ends. The CDR3 extends over 13 amino acids. DNA for the CDR3: TGCGCCAGCAGCGTAGACAGAAATCAGCCCCAGCATTTT. Translation gives CASSVDRNQPQHF.

The rearrangement uses TRBV5-1 and TRBJ1-3; D unclear. Germline loops: CDR1 SGHRS, CDR2 YFSETQ. The CDR3 is 13 residues long. Trimming took off 0 bases at V and 3 bases at J, with 4 bases between the two ends. The CDR3 sequence: CASSLESGNTIYF. For the CDR3, the DNA is TGCGCCAGCAGCTTGGAGAGTGGAAACACCATATATTTT.

This clone was detected once. J is TRBJ2-1 and V is TRBV30; 7 bases align to TRBD2. The CDR3 runs to 14 residues. The V segment lost 2 bases and the J segment 3 bases; nucleotides outside the gene matches: 4. CDR1 is GTSNPN, CDR2 SVGIG, per germline (reference sequence). CDR3 loop: CAWSLIAGYNEQFF. In nucleotides, the CDR3 is TGTGCCTGGAGTTTAATAGCGGGCTACAATGAGCAGTTCTTC.

The chain employs TRBV7-2 and TRBJ2-1; D is uncertain. V was cut by 5 bases and J by 4 bases, with 15 bases left in between. CDR1 is SGHTA, CDR2 FQGNSA, per germline. The CDR3 consists of 15 residues. The CDR3: CASSKTAGPYNEQFF. The DNA for the CDR3 is TGTGCCAGCAGCAAAACAGCAGGACCATACAATGAGCAGTTCTTC.

Concerning this clone: An end of the junction differs from the germline gene, which may be a read error. This sequence joins TRBV5-1 and TRBJ1-5; no clear D. Looked up from germline, CDR1 is SGHRS and CDR2 is YFSETQ. CDR3 size: 15 residues. CDR3 amino acids: CASSSEPERYQPQHF. The CDR3 region has the DNA TGTGCCAGCAGCTCTGAACCGGAAAGGTATCAGCCCCAGCATTTT.

V is TRBV19 and J is TRBJ2-7, with D maybe TRBD2 (6 bases). Germline V gives CDR1 LNHDA, CDR2 SQIVND (reference sequence). The CDR3 loop spans 15 amino acids. The ends were cut back, 3 bases at V and 4 bases at J, with 16 bases in the middle. CDR3 residues: CASSMDGTYHYEQYF. Here the CDR3 DNA reads TGTGCCAGTAGTATGGACGGGACTTACCATTACGAGCAGTACTTC.

The J gene is TRBJ1-5, the V gene TRBV6-1, with a weak D call TRBD1 (6 bases). Trimming took off 1 base at V and 3 bases at J, with 13 bases between the two ends. CDR1 and CDR2 from the germline V gene are MNHNS and SASEGT. The CDR3 runs to 16 residues. CDR3 in amino acids: CASSEVWGALNQPQHF. In DNA form, the CDR3 reads TGTGCCAGCAGTGAAGTCTGGGGGGCACTCAATCAGCCCCAGCATTTT.

The chain combines TRBV7-8 with TRBJ2-5, with D tentatively TRBD1 (5 bases). The V gene lost 2 bases and the J gene lost 5 bases, with 12 bases spanning the gap. The CDR3 runs to 14 residues. Germline values: CDR1 SGHVS, CDR2 FQNEAQ. The CDR3 nucleotides are TGTGCCAGCAGCTTACGGACGGACAAGGAGACCCAGTACTTC. Its translation: CASSLRTDKETQYF.

The CDR3 region is CASSQEAGSYEQYF. Here the CDR3 DNA reads TGTGCCAGCAGCCAAGAGGCGGGTTCCTACGAGCAGTACTTC. J is TRBJ2-7 and V is TRBV4-2, with D perhaps matching TRBD2 (5 bases). Germline V gene lookup returns CDR1 LGHNA and CDR2 YNFKEQ. Trimming stripped 0 bases from V and 1 base from J, with 7 bases between. The CDR3 is 14 amino acids.

V gene TRBV5-6 combines with J gene TRBJ2-5; the D gene is possibly TRBD2 (6 bases). The assigned J gene may be wrong: the sequence end matches TRBJ2-7 better. CDR3 length: 15 residues. Germline V lookup: CDR1 SGHDT, CDR2 YYEEEE. CDR3 amino acids: CASSLAGGGPYEQYF. CDR3 sequence (DNA): TGTGCCAGCAGCTTGGCCGGGGGTGGGCCCTACGAGCAGTACTTC.

This chain links TRBV5-4 with TRBJ2-7, with 7 bases matching TRBD1. The V segment lost 4 bases and the J segment 2 bases; nucleotides outside the gene matches: 6. This CDR3 is 14 amino acids long. CDR1 SGHNT and CDR2 YYREEE come from the germline V gene (reference sequence). In DNA, the CDR3 is TGTGCCAGCAGCCTACAGGGGTCCACCTACGAGCAGTACTTC. Residues: CASSLQGSTYEQYF.

This clone was detected only once. The chain is built from TRBV18 and TRBJ2-7; 8 bases align to TRBD2. This CDR3 spans 15 amino acids. V dropped 4 bases and J dropped 0; count of bases not matched to a gene: 5. The germline V gene encodes CDR1 KGHSH and CDR2 LQKENI. Here the CDR3 reads CASSLYSGTSYEQYF. CDR3 in DNA: TGTGCCAGCTCACTATATAGCGGGACCTCCTACGAGCAGTACTTC. The full variable domain, in which reference TRBV18 and TRBJ2-7 provide the parts outside the CDR3, is NAGVMQNPRHLVRRRGQEARLRCSPMKGHSHVYWYRQLPEEGLKFMVYLQKENIIDESGMPKERFSAEFPKEGPSILRIQQVVRGDSAAYFCASSLYSGTSYEQYFGPGTRLTVT.

The chain combines TRBV2 with TRBJ1-3; perhaps TRBD1 as D (6 bases). This CDR3 has 14 amino acids. CDR1 is SNHLY and CDR2 is FYNNEI in the germline V gene. V was cut by 5 bases and J by 4 bases, with 12 bases left in between. CDR3 sequence (DNA): TGTGCCAGCAGTAGAGACAGGCGGGGAAACACCATATATTTT. Its protein is CASSRDRRGNTIYF.

The rearrangement joins TRBV19 to TRBJ2-1; D gene unclear. Germline CDR1 reads LNHDA; CDR2 reads SQIVND (reference sequence). The length of the CDR3 is 16 residues. The V end lost 0 bases, the J end lost 2 bases, and 11 bases lay between the germline ends. The CDR3 nucleotides read TGTGCCAGTAGTATAGACTTCACTGCCGCCTACAATGAGCAGTTCTTC. This sequence encodes CASSIDFTAAYNEQFF.

The CDR3 region is CASFLGNTEAFF. The CDR3 DNA reads TGTGCCAGCTTCCTAGGGAACACTGAAGCTTTCTTT. The rearrangement joins TRBV18 to TRBJ1-1, with unresolved D. CDR1 KGHSH and CDR2 LQKENI come from the germline V gene. V was clipped by 7 bases and J by 1 base, with 7 bases between them. This CDR3 region has 12 residues.

The rearrangement links TRBV21-1 to TRBJ2-1; TRBD1 is the table's D call and was not checked against the DNA. TRBV21-1 counts as a pseudogene. The CDR3 totals 13 residues. In nucleotides, the CDR3 is TGTGCCAGCACTACCTTAGGGGGCAATGAGCAGTTCTTC. It translates to CASTTLGGNEQFF.

The chain is built from TRBV5-1 and TRBJ2-6; 7 positions match TRBD1. The CDR3 contains 17 residues. Germline loops: CDR1 SGHRS, CDR2 YFSETQ. Losses at the gene ends were 3 bases for V and 0 bases for J; bases not matched to a gene: 6. CDR3 in amino acids: CASSSVTGFSGANVLTF. The CDR3 DNA follows: TGCGCCAGCAGCTCGGTGACAGGGTTCTCTGGGGCCAACGTCCTGACTTTC.

The chain carries TRBV5-1 and TRBJ2-7, with TRBD1 matching 9 bases. Unmatched junction bases numbered 7, after V lost 4 bases and J lost 5 bases. The germline V gene encodes CDR1 SGHRS and CDR2 YFSETQ. The CDR3 covers 14 residues. CDR3 sequence reads: CASSAGTGSNEQYF. CDR3 coding DNA: TGCGCCAGCAGCGCCGGGACAGGGAGTAACGAGCAGTACTTC.

There are a few counts of this clone. V is TRBV11-2 and J is TRBJ1-2; 9 bases are a match to TRBD1. Trimming took 3 bases from V and 1 from J; bases not matched to a gene: 3. The CDR3 runs 15 residues. Germline CDR1 and CDR2: SGHAT and FQNNGV. The CDR3 DNA reads as TGTGCCAGCAGCTTCGGGACAGGGATTAACTATGGCTACACCTTC. It translates to CASSFGTGINYGYTF. Filled out from reference TRBV11-2 and TRBJ1-2, the complete variable domain reads EAGVAQSPRYKIIEKRQSVAFWCNPISGHATLYWYQQILGQGPKLLIQFQNNGVVDDSQLPKDRFSAERLKGVDSTLKIQPAKLEDSAVYLCASSFGTGINYGYTFGSGTRLTVV.

In its sample, this clone was seen once. This rearrangement joins TRBV10-1 to TRBJ2-5; 8 bases align to TRBD2. V dropped 2 bases and J dropped 5; count of bases not matched to a gene: 10. The CDR3 covers 16 residues. Looked up from germline, CDR1 is WNHNN and CDR2 is SYGVQD (reference sequence). The CDR3 reads CASSEGSGAVGETQYF. CDR3 DNA sequence: TGCGCCAGCAGTGAGGGTAGCGGGGCTGTGGGGGAGACCCAGTACTTC.

This chain links TRBV5-1 with TRBJ2-2; the D gene is possibly TRBD2 (5 bases). CDR1 is SGHRS, CDR2 YFSETQ, per germline. The CDR3 runs to 16 residues. Trimming removed 4 bases at V and 2 bases at J, with 15 bases between. CDR3 loop: CASSPQSPGNTGELFF. The CDR3 DNA reads as TGCGCCAGCAGCCCCCAGTCCCCGGGAAACACCGGGGAGCTGTTTTTT.

The rearrangement links TRBV11-1 to TRBJ2-7; TRBD1 matches 10 bases. The CDR3 is 14 amino acids. Germline trimming cut 4 bases from V and 5 bases from J; bases unmatched to any gene: 5. Germline loops: CDR1 SGHAT, CDR2 FQDESV (reference sequence). In nucleotides, the CDR3 is TGTGCCAGCAGCTGGGGGGACAGGGGACACGAGCAGTACTTC. Translated, it gives CASSWGDRGHEQYF.

V usage is TRBV6-5 and J usage is TRBJ2-7, with D possibly TRBD2 on 5 matching bases. CDR1 is MNHEY, CDR2 SVGAGI, per germline. Between the trimmed V and J ends, which lost 7 bases and 5 bases, there was a span of 18 bases. The length of the CDR3 is 14 residues. As DNA, the CDR3 is TGTGCCAGCACCGACGCAGTAATGGGAGACGAGCAGTACTTC. Translating gives CASTDAVMGDEQYF.

The V call is TRBV21-1, the J call TRBJ1-1; TRBD1 reflects the table's D call only, with no check against the DNA. TRBV21-1 is noted as a pseudogene. The CDR3 has 18 amino acids. The CDR3 is CASSTGTGGWRKRTEAFF. The CDR3 DNA is TGTGCCAGCAGCACAGGGACAGGGGGCTGGAGGAAGAGGACTGAAGCTTTCTTT.

This chain links TRBV30 with TRBJ1-5; D is perhaps TRBD1 (5 bases). The V end was cut by 2 bases, the J end by 5 bases, with 7 bases between. The CDR3 covers 12 residues. Germline V gene sequence: CDR1 GTSNPN, CDR2 SVGIG (reference sequence). This CDR3 is CAWSSGDQPQHF. In nucleotides, the CDR3 is TGTGCCTGGAGTTCGGGGGATCAGCCCCAGCATTTT.